This T cell receptor beta chain stems from a study of T cells in Graves' hyperthyroidism and ophthalmopathy. What was amplified from RNA transcripts were TCR beta CDR3 regions. The study used the HTBI primer set for a first-round RT-PCR of the TCR CDR3. MiXCR, applied by TCRdb to the multiplex PCR reads, yields one record per CDR3 protein. The sample lists about 510,000 distinct CDR3 sequences, around 43% occurring once. This clonotype has just one count. The CDR3 totals 16 residues. Deletions cut 1 base from V and 0 bases from J, with 12 bases between. Germline assignment: CDR1 DFQATT and CDR2 SNEGSKA (reference sequence).

This receptor was taken from an adult woman with Graves' disease, either hyperthyroidism or ophthalmopathy (not recorded which). The V call is TRBV20-1, the J call TRBJ2-2; no firm D call. The specimen sequenced was peripheral blood or thyroid tissue (not recorded which). This CDR3 reads CSARGYDTSNTGELFF. CDR3 bases: TGCAGTGCTAGAGGATATGACACTTCGAACACCGGGGAGCTGTTTTTT.